Presented here are 15 T cell receptor beta chains from one specimen sequenced in a study of T cell changes during pregnancy in multiple sclerosis. TCRdb's table, derived via immunoSEQ multiplex PCR, lists solely in-frame clones and lacks some. The data show approximately 70,000 clones, 80% to 95% seen once. This specimen was peripheral blood, taken in the first trimester of pregnancy. These receptors all stem from a female donor with multiple sclerosis, enrolled in a pregnancy study.

Only one count was recorded for this clone. The rearrangement uses TRBV5-1 and TRBJ2-1, with 13 bases that match TRBD2. V lost 0 bases and J lost 8; bases outside the gene matches: 2. Germline V gives CDR1 SGHRS, CDR2 YFSETQ. The CDR3 is 15 amino acids. The CDR3 region is CASSLGTSGGDEQFF. The CDR3 bases are TGCGCCAGCAGCTTGGGGACTAGCGGGGGCGATGAGCAGTTCTTC.

This clone was counted between two and nine times. Other DNA sequences in this sample translate to the same CDR3. The chain carries TRBV19 and TRBJ1-1; unclear D gene. CDR1 is LNHDA, CDR2 SQIVND, per germline (reference sequence). The CDR3 length is 13 residues. The ends were cut back, 6 bases at V and 0 bases at J, with 8 bases in the middle. This chain's CDR3 is CASRAQVNTEAFF. CDR3 nucleotides: TGTGCCAGTAGGGCTCAGGTGAACACTGAAGCTTTCTTT.

The rearrangement links TRBV5-1 to TRBJ1-2; 12 nucleotides align to TRBD1. There are 16 residues in the CDR3. The trim removed 4 bases at V and 4 bases at J, leaving 8 bases unmatched. Germline CDR1 SGHRS, CDR2 YFSETQ. The CDR3 bases are TGCGCCAGCAGCAGAAATCCGGGACAGGGGGCCTATGGCTACACCTTC. Encoded protein: CASSRNPGQGAYGYTF.

The chain combines TRBV7-2 with TRBJ2-7, with 10 bases that match TRBD2. Unmatched junction bases numbered 5, after V lost 2 bases and J lost 1 base. The CDR3 spans 16 residues. Germline assignment: CDR1 SGHTA and CDR2 FQGNSA. The CDR3 nucleotides read TGTGCCAGCAGCTTATCCTGGACTAGCGGTTCCTACGAGCAGTACTTC. The encoded protein is CASSLSWTSGSYEQYF.

The chain joins TRBV6-6 to TRBJ2-1, with TRBD2 as a possible D gene (5 bases). Trimming cost V 6 bases and J 3 bases, with 12 bases left between them. The CDR3 totals 14 residues. CDR1 MNHNY and CDR2 SVGAGI come from the germline V gene (reference sequence). The CDR3 region has the DNA TGTGCCAGCAGCGTAGCGCGATACTACAATGAGCAGTTCTTC. It yields the protein CASSVARYYNEQFF.

The gene calls are TRBV19 and TRBJ1-5, with D perhaps TRBD1 (6 bases). Germline-derived CDR1 and CDR2 are LNHDA and SQIVND (reference sequence). This CDR3 comprises 18 residues. V lost 5 bases and J 0 bases, leaving 20 bases between the germline ends. The CDR3 nucleotides are TGTGCCAGTAGTCCGATCCCCGACAGGTTCCATAGCAATCAGCCCCAGCATTTT. Protein product: CASSPIPDRFHSNQPQHF.

The chain recombines TRBV30 with TRBJ2-7, with a possible D match to TRBD1 (6 bases). The CDR3 totals 13 residues. V was shortened by 3 bases and J by 4 bases, with 13 bases between the two germline ends. The V gene's germline CDR1 is GTSNPN and CDR2 SVGIG (reference sequence). CDR3 nucleotides: TGTGCCTGGAGGGTACCGAGGGGGTACGAGCAGTACTTC. This encodes CAWRVPRGYEQYF.

The genes are TRBV19 and TRBJ2-7; the D gene is possibly TRBD1 (5 bases). CDR1 LNHDA and CDR2 SQIVND come from the germline V gene (reference sequence). V lost 5 bases to trimming and J lost 3 bases, with 8 bases between them. CDR3 length: 12 amino acids. CDR3 protein: CASSDTGYEQYF. The DNA for the CDR3 is TGTGCCAGTAGTGATACAGGCTACGAGCAGTACTTC.

V usage is TRBV5-6 and J usage is TRBJ1-5; 10 nucleotides align to TRBD1. Trimming removed 0 bases from V and 0 bases from J; junction bases left unmatched: 3. The CDR3 is 17 amino acids. CDR1 and CDR2 (germline): SGHDT, YYEEEE. Written as DNA, the CDR3 is TGTGCCAGCAGCTTGGCCGGGGACAGGGGTAGCAATCAGCCCCAGCATTTT. This gives the protein CASSLAGDRGSNQPQHF.

A single count supports this clone. V gene TRBV7-9 combines with J gene TRBJ2-7; 8 positions agree with TRBD2. This CDR3 is built from 17 residues. The germline V gene encodes CDR1 SEHNR and CDR2 FQNEAQ (reference sequence). With 2 bases clipped from V and 0 bases from J, the junction kept 9 bases outside the gene matches. CDR3 bases: TGTGCCAGCAGCTTACCCGGGGGGGGGCGAGACTCCTACGAGCAGTACTTC. Translation gives CASSLPGGGRDSYEQYF. Full variable domain (rest looked up from reference TRBV7-9 and TRBJ2-7): DTGVSQNPRHKITKRGQNVTFRCDPISEHNRLYWYRQTLGQGPEFLTYFQNEAQLEKSRLLSDRFSAERPKGSFSTLEIQRTEQGDSAMYLCASSLPGGGRDSYEQYFGPGTRLTVT.

The CDR3, as DNA: TGTGCCAGCACCCCGGGGGCAACTAATGAAAAACTGTTTTTT. Translation gives CASTPGATNEKLFF. V is TRBV11-2 and J is TRBJ1-4, with a possible D match to TRBD1 (5 bases). Germline CDR1 and CDR2: SGHAT and FQNNGV. The CDR3 length is 14 residues. With 7 bases removed from V and 0 bases from J, the gap between germline ends came to 9 bases.

The chain uses TRBV18 and TRBJ2-3, with D unclear. The CDR3 spans 12 residues. With 6 bases removed from V and 3 bases from J, the gap between germline ends came to 7 bases. Germline V gene data show CDR1 as KGHSH and CDR2 as LQKENI. Written as DNA, the CDR3 is TGTGCCAGCTCTCCCATGACAGATACGCAGTATTTT. It yields the protein CASSPMTDTQYF. The entire variable domain, with the rest obtained from reference TRBV18 and TRBJ2-3, is as follows: NAGVMQNPRHLVRRRGQEARLRCSPMKGHSHVYWYRQLPEEGLKFMVYLQKENIIDESGMPKERFSAEFPKEGPSILRIQQVVRGDSAAYFCASSPMTDTQYFGPGTRLTVL.

The chain joins TRBV5-4 to TRBJ2-7, with D tentatively TRBD2 (6 bases). The ends were cut back, 1 base at V and 6 bases at J, with 11 bases in the middle. This CDR3 is built from 13 residues. Germline V gene data show CDR1 as SGHNT and CDR2 as YYREEE (reference sequence). The CDR3: CASSLRWRGEQYF. The CDR3 DNA sequence: TGTGCCAGCAGCTTGCGGTGGAGGGGCGAGCAGTACTTC.

The chain couples TRBV11-2 to TRBJ1-1; D is undetermined. Trimming took 1 base from V and 1 from J, leaving 10 bases between them. Germline-derived CDR1 and CDR2 are SGHAT and FQNNGV. This CDR3 is built from 15 residues. CDR3 in DNA: TGTGCCAGCAGCTTAGCTCTAGGCGGGAACACTGAAGCTTTCTTT. Translation gives CASSLALGGNTEAFF.

The CDR3 sequence: CASSLQGGAFF. Here the CDR3 DNA reads TGTGCCAGCAGTCTACAGGGGGGAGCTTTCTTT. The chain employs TRBV28 and TRBJ1-1, with 8 bases identical to TRBD1. Germline V gene data show CDR1 as MDHEN and CDR2 as SYDVKM. The CDR3 length is 11 residues. Germline trimming cut 5 bases from V and 10 bases from J; bases unmatched to any gene: 3.